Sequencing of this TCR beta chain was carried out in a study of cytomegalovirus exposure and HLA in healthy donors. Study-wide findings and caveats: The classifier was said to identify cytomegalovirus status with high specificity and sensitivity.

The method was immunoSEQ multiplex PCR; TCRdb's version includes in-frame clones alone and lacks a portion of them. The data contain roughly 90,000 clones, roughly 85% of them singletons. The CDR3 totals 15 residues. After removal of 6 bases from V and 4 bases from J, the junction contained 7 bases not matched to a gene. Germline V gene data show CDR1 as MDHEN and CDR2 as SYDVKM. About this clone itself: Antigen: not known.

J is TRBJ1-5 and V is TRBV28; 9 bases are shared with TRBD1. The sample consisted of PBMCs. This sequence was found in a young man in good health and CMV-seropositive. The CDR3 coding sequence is TGTGCCAGCAGCCCCCAGACAGGGGGAAATCAGCCCCAGCATTTT. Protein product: CASSPQTGGNQPQHF.